This TCR beta chain originates from a study of blood T cells in healthy people across ages (dated by TCRdb to between 2014 and 2017). Broadly, across the study: In model experiments, roughly one uniquely barcoded TCR beta cDNA molecule per two T cells was captured by template switching. The donors were split into four age groups: young (average around 15 years), middle-aged (over 35), aged (approximately 60) and long-lived (over 75). Using the same blood draw, the study looked at two additional independent replicas of 1 million unique cDNA reads for two donors, one aged 18 to 30 and the other aged 80 or older. Donors of different ages were randomly distributed across sequencing lanes to avoid experimental bias. To track age-related changes in TCR beta repertoire diversity, the study relied on deep sequencing normalized with unique cDNA molecular identifiers. General findings and caveats noted by the study authors: Estimates of total diversity from one million sequenced T cells were regarded as lower bounds and underestimates. Observed TCR beta diversity correlated strongly with the percentage of naive T cells measured by flow cytometry. Because the CMV infection status of the donors was unknown, age-related changes in expanded clonotypes may potentially have been confounded. Since profiling was done on bulk unsorted PBMCs, naive and antigen-experienced compartments could not be conclusively compared. Observed TCR beta diversity per million T cells fell roughly linearly with age, and a significant reduction was already apparent by age around 40. Compared with the aged group, the long-lived group had more naive CD4+ T cells, fewer expanded clones and increased TCR diversity, suggesting age selection.

Including the terminal cysteine and phenylalanine, the CDR3 comprises 15 residues. Solely the CDR3 DNA is kept, with 45 bases framed from the first base. Via the germline V gene, CDR1 is SGHVS and CDR2 FNYEAQ. V lost 5 bases and J lost 4 bases, and the count of bases not matched to a germline gene is 6. Worth noting for this clonotype: No antigen is known for it. No base qualities exist here, and no much larger clone lies one base off it.

Donors were a few dozen systemically healthy Caucasian individuals from Russia aged roughly 6 to 100 years. Around 9.9 milliliters of peripheral blood were collected from each donor into EDTA-treated Vacutainer tubes. Ficoll-Paque density-gradient centrifugation was used to isolate PBMCs, with at least 6.5 million obtained per sample. Total RNA, at least 6 micrograms per sample, was extracted from PBMCs with Trizol reagent. Naive CD45RAhigh/CD27high T cell percentages were measured by flow cytometry on a PBMC aliquot from every donor. Library generation was performed with 5' RACE. Reads for this sample came from an Illumina HiSeq 2500. A second roughly 7 to 11 cycle PCR used a sample-barcoded 5' primer and a J-beta primer mix. A unique molecular identifier was introduced onto each TCR beta cDNA molecule by a template-switch 5' adaptor carrying 12 random nucleotides. At least 3 million CDR3-containing paired-end reads were obtained from each sample. The Mint cDNA synthesis kit, primed by a TRBC-specific oligonucleotide, was used to synthesize first-strand cDNA from all RNA. After uracil-DNA glycosylase treatment, a first 18-cycle PCR used universal primers M1SS and BC2_uni_R on all cDNA. Under the source paper's analysis protocol: For normalization, 1 million high-quality reads were randomly selected from each sample, with every read carrying a distinct molecular identifier. Instead of being binned into consensus sequences, reads with shared molecular identifiers were discarded. MiTCR, set to a Q25 quality threshold and the strictest error-elimination algorithm, was used for CDR3 identification, clonotype clustering and error correction. A nonparametric unseen species model with Euler transformation was used to estimate lower-bound total TCR beta diversity. TCRdb reprocessing: public reads trimmed at Q25 with fastp, clones called with MiXCR, in-frame beta chains kept. Rows merge per CDR3 protein into single entries with the most common DNA and genes. Clone size and V and J calls follow TCRdb, not the original study. Present in this sample are roughly 800,000 distinct CDR3 sequences, roughly 50% of which were seen just once. The leading ten clones occupy about 20% of the sample.

The TCR comes from a young man in good health. This sequence uses TRBV7-6 and TRBJ1-5; TRBD1 agrees with 9 junctional bases. Sequences were obtained from blood. The CDR3 protein: CASSQNRGPNQPQHF. The DNA sequence is TGTGCCAGCAGCCAAAACAGGGGGCCAAATCAGCCCCAGCATTTT.